The 13 T cell receptor beta chains below all came from one sample that was sequenced in a study of blood T cell repertoires in COVID-19. The method was immunoSEQ multiplex PCR; TCRdb's version includes in-frame clones alone and lacks a portion of them. The table includes 200,000 to 250,000 clones, under 90% detected once. Sequencing was carried out using peripheral blood. The origin of the receptors is a man between 25 and 39 years old with active or convalescent COVID-19.

V gene TRBV7-2 combines with J gene TRBJ2-7; 12 bases match TRBD1. The CDR3 spans 14 residues. After removal of 5 bases from V and 7 bases from J, the junction contained 6 bases not matched to a gene. Germline CDR1 and CDR2: SGHTA and FQGNSA. DNA of the CDR3: TGTGCCAGCAGCCTCCGGGACAGGGGGCTTGAGCAGTACTTC. Translating gives CASSLRDRGLEQYF.

This rearrangement joins TRBV7-2 to TRBJ1-2; TRBD1 matches 9 bases. There are 13 residues in the CDR3. Trimming removed 5 bases from V and 8 bases from J; junction bases left unmatched: 6. The germline V gene encodes CDR1 SGHTA and CDR2 FQGNSA. The CDR3 bases are TGTGCCAGCAGCCCCACAGGGGGCATGGGCTACACCTTC. This gives the protein CASSPTGGMGYTF.

The chain uses TRBV19 and TRBJ1-5, with unresolved D. The CDR3 has 14 residues. Between the trimmed V and J ends, which lost 7 bases and 0 bases, there was a span of 10 bases. Germline-derived CDR1 and CDR2 are LNHDA and SQIVND (reference sequence). The CDR3 DNA is TGTGCCAGTAAGCCGGGATTTAGCAATCAGCCCCAGCATTTT. Its protein is CASKPGFSNQPQHF.

The chain employs TRBV15 and TRBJ2-5; tentatively, D is TRBD1 (6 bases). Germline CDR1 is LNHNV and CDR2 is YYDKDF (reference sequence). Trimming shortened V by 0 bases and J by 2 bases, and 10 bases separated the two germline ends. CDR3 length: 15 residues. The CDR3, as DNA: TGTGCCACCAGCAGAGACAGGGGCTCTCAAGAGACCCAGTACTTC. This encodes CATSRDRGSQETQYF. Filled out from reference TRBV15 and TRBJ2-5, the complete variable domain reads DAMVIQNPRYQVTQFGKPVTLSCSQTLNHNVMYWYQQKSSQAPKLLFHYYDKDFNNEADTPDNFQSRRPNTSFCFLDIRSPGLGDTAMYLCATSRDRGSQETQYFGPGTRLLVL.

This rearrangement joins TRBV30 to TRBJ1-2; D may be TRBD1 (5 bases). The CDR3 sequence is 13 residues long. The germline V gene has CDR1 GTSNPN and CDR2 SVGIG (reference sequence). V was cut by 4 bases and J by 6 bases, with 15 bases left in between. The chain's CDR3 is CAWTGQGEDGYTF. The CDR3 DNA reads TGTGCCTGGACTGGGCAGGGCGAGGATGGCTACACCTTC.

The table lists this clone with a few counts. The chain employs TRBV7-2 and TRBJ2-7, with 7 bases fitting TRBD2. In germline, CDR1 is SGHTA, CDR2 FQGNSA. The CDR3 has 15 residues. Losses at the gene ends were 1 base for V and 3 bases for J; bases not matched to a gene: 6. The CDR3 DNA sequence: TGTGCCAGCAGCTTAGGGGGGGGGACGAACTACGAGCAGTACTTC. It translates to CASSLGGGTNYEQYF.

This chain connects TRBV10-1 to TRBJ2-3; 10 bases fit TRBD2. Germline V gene data show CDR1 as WNHNN and CDR2 as SYGVQD (reference sequence). This CDR3 has 14 amino acids. The V and J ends lost 8 bases and 3 bases, in that order; junction bases with no gene match: 5. The CDR3 reads CASGSGGGTDTQYF. For the CDR3, the DNA is TGCGCCAGCGGGAGCGGGGGGGGGACAGATACGCAGTATTTT.

V gene TRBV6-5 combines with J gene TRBJ1-1; perhaps TRBD1 as D (6 bases). The germline V gene encodes CDR1 MNHEY and CDR2 SVGAGI. V was shortened by 5 bases and J by 1 base, with 11 bases between the two germline ends. The CDR3 contains 14 residues. The CDR3 loop reads CASSRGHPNTEAFF. CDR3 nucleotides: TGTGCCAGCAGTAGGGGACACCCGAACACTGAAGCTTTCTTT.

V and J are TRBV7-2 and TRBJ2-2; TRBD2 is a possible D gene (6 bases). This CDR3 is built from 15 residues. V was shortened by 5 bases and J by 1 base, with 11 bases between the two germline ends. Germline V gene data show CDR1 as SGHTA and CDR2 as FQGNSA. As DNA, the CDR3 is TGTGCCAGCAGCGTCGGGACTCTGAACACCGGGGAGCTGTTTTTT. This encodes CASSVGTLNTGELFF.

This chain uses TRBV24-1 with TRBJ2-7; 8 bases map to TRBD1. This CDR3 contains 13 residues. Germline assignment: CDR1 KGHDR and CDR2 SFDVKD. V was clipped by 9 bases and J by 5 bases; unmatched bases: 8. The CDR3 region is CATAQGAQNEQYF. CDR3 nucleotides: TGTGCCACCGCTCAGGGGGCGCAGAACGAGCAGTACTTC.

The rearrangement uses TRBV27 and TRBJ1-4; the D gene is possibly TRBD1 (6 bases). Germline lookup yields CDR1 MNHEY and CDR2 SMNVEV (reference sequence). V was trimmed by 4 bases and J by 3 bases, leaving 12 bases between them. The CDR3 spans 15 residues. CDR3 sequence: CASSWQGFPNEKLFF. CDR3 DNA: TGTGCCAGCAGTTGGCAGGGGTTCCCTAATGAAAAACTGTTTTTT.

This clone was observed a few times. The genes are TRBV9 and TRBJ2-1; D perhaps matches TRBD2 (5 bases). The V end lost 3 bases, the J end lost 8 bases, and 9 bases lay between the germline ends. Germline lookup yields CDR1 SGDLS and CDR2 YYNGEE. This CDR3 spans 12 amino acids. CDR3 nucleotide sequence: TGTGCCAGCAGCGGTCCGGAGGATGAGCAGTTCTTC. It yields the protein CASSGPEDEQFF.

This chain uses TRBV14 with TRBJ1-2, with 10 bases identical to TRBD1. The CDR3 length is 17 residues. From germline, CDR1 is SGHDN and CDR2 FVKESK. V trimming: 3 bases; J trimming: 4 bases; junction bases outside the gene matches: 11. The CDR3 region is CASSQIGTGAVAYGYTF. CDR3 coding DNA: TGTGCCAGCAGCCAGATCGGGACAGGGGCTGTGGCCTATGGCTACACCTTC. Full variable domain (rest looked up from reference TRBV14 and TRBJ1-2): EAGVTQFPSHSVIEKGQTVTLRCDPISGHDNLYWYRRVMGKEIKFLLHFVKESKQDESGMPNNRFLAERTGGTYSTLKVQPAELEDSGVYFCASSQIGTGAVAYGYTFGSGTRLTVV.